This entry lists 27 T cell receptor beta chains sequenced from one sample in a study of blood T cells in healthy people across ages. Using a J-beta primer mix together with a sample-barcoded 5' primer, a second PCR was run for roughly 6 to 12 cycles. TCRdb re-analysed the 5' RACE reads in MiXCR, keeping a single row per CDR3 protein. The sample contains fewer than 2,000,000 distinct CDR3 sequences, about 35% of which appear only once. The sample consisted of blood. Receptor source: a young woman in good health.

Turning to this clonotype: This may be a read error, as it is one base from a much larger clone. The V and J genes are TRBV29-1 and TRBJ2-4; D remains unclear. Trimming took off 2 bases at V and 13 bases at J, with 21 bases between the two ends. Germline CDR1 is SQVTM and CDR2 is ANQGSEA. The CDR3 covers 14 residues. The CDR3 coding sequence is TGCAGCGTTGAATTTGACGGAACCTCCTACAAGCAGTACTTC. Protein product: CSVEFDGTSYKQYF.

Points on this clonotype: Given a much more abundant clone one base away, this may be a read error. The J gene is TRBJ2-1, the V gene TRBV20-1, with 10 bases fitting TRBD1. Germline V lookup: CDR1 DFQATT, CDR2 SNEGSKA (reference sequence). This CDR3 is 16 amino acids long. The J segment lost 11 bases and the V segment lost 0 bases, leaving 13 bases of the junction unmatched. CDR3 bases: TGCAGTGCTAGAGATTCGACAGGGGGCAGTGGTAATAAGCAGTTCTTC. Its protein is CSARDSTGGSGNKQFF.

The chain is built from TRBV6-1 and TRBJ1-1; TRBD1 matches 8 bases. Germline V gene sequence: CDR1 MNHNS, CDR2 SASEGT. Unmatched junction bases numbered 19, after V lost 7 bases and J lost 6 bases. The CDR3 consists of 17 residues. CDR3 in amino acids: CASTLRGTGLRIPEAFF. As DNA, the CDR3 is TGTGCCAGCACCCTCCGGGGGACAGGACTGCGTATTCCTGAAGCTTTCTTT.

This clonotype was detected a few times. Compared with germline, one end of the junction differs, possibly owing to a read error. J is TRBJ2-3 and V is TRBV12-3 or TRBV12-4; D unresolved. This CDR3 comprises 14 residues. The CDR3 nucleotides read TGTGTCAGCAGTCCCTTTGACGGCACAGATACGCAGTATTTT. Translation gives CVSSPFDGTDTQYF.

The chain recombines TRBV13 with TRBJ2-3; TRBD2 agrees at 10 bases. V shed 4 bases, J shed 4 bases, and the junction held 5 bases outside the gene matches. Looked up from germline, CDR1 is PRHDT and CDR2 is FYEKMQ (reference sequence). The CDR3 sequence is 15 residues long. The CDR3 is CASSSRGTSADTQYF. CDR3 DNA: TGTGCCAGCAGCTCCCGCGGGACTAGCGCAGATACGCAGTATTTT.

The chain joins TRBV7-7 to TRBJ2-3; 9 nucleotides agree with TRBD2. Germline V gene data show CDR1 as SSHAT and CDR2 as FNYEAQ (reference sequence). Germline trimming cut 5 bases from V and 10 bases from J; bases unmatched to any gene: 7. The CDR3 is made up of 13 amino acids. In nucleotides, the CDR3 is TGTGCCAGCAGCACCGCGGGAGGGAATGCGCAGTATTTT. Translated, it gives CASSTAGGNAQYF.

The rearrangement uses TRBV12-3 or TRBV12-4 and TRBJ2-5; D is tentatively TRBD1 or TRBD2 (5 bases each). The CDR3 contains 13 residues. Trimming removed 5 bases at V and 11 bases at J, with 18 bases between. This CDR3 reads CASSVGTHNEQYF. The CDR3 region has the DNA TGTGCCAGCAGTGTAGGGACGCACAATGAGCAGTACTTC.

This clonotype was detected many times. The chain combines TRBV29-1 with TRBJ2-2, with a weak D call TRBD1 (7 bases). Germline V CDR1 and CDR2: SQVTM, ANQGSEA. V shed 4 bases and J shed 5 bases, with 14 bases lying between them. This CDR3 region has 14 residues. For the CDR3, the DNA is TGCAGCGTTGGTCAGGGGGGTTTTACCGGGGAGCTGTTTTTT. It codes for CSVGQGGFTGELFF.

The chain uses TRBV3-1 and TRBJ2-7, with D tentatively TRBD1 (5 bases). Per the germline V gene, CDR1 is LGHDT and CDR2 is YNNKEL (reference sequence). V lost 3 bases and J 3 bases, leaving 12 bases between the germline ends. CDR3 length equals 14 residues. CDR3 in DNA: TGTGCCAGCAGCCAGCCGACAAGGGGCTACGAGCAGTACTTC. The encoded protein is CASSQPTRGYEQYF.

The V call is TRBV6-1, the J call TRBJ2-1, with TRBD2 identical over 10 bases. Germline-derived CDR1 and CDR2 are MNHNS and SASEGT. V dropped 2 bases and J dropped 6; count of bases not matched to a gene: 7. The CDR3 runs to 16 residues. In DNA form, the CDR3 reads TGTGCCAGCAGTGAATGGGGTCTAGCGGGAGCCAATGAGCAGTTCTTC. This sequence encodes CASSEWGLAGANEQFF.

The rearrangement links TRBV10-3 to TRBJ2-1; D perhaps matches TRBD1 (6 bases). V gave up 3 bases and J gave up 5 bases, with 26 bases separating them. The CDR3 totals 19 residues. Germline V lookup: CDR1 ENHRY, CDR2 SYGVKD. As DNA, the CDR3 is TGTGCCATCAGTGAACCATCCGGGGCAGGGGACACTGACGACAATGAGCAGTTCTTC. As protein: CAISEPSGAGDTDDNEQFF.

This chain links TRBV2 with TRBJ2-5; no definite D call. This CDR3 contains 14 residues. Germline V gene sequence: CDR1 SNHLY, CDR2 FYNNEI. V shed 0 bases and J shed 2 bases, with 7 bases lying between them. CDR3 sequence: CASSEAKGQETQYF. CDR3 coding DNA: TGTGCCAGCAGTGAAGCAAAAGGACAAGAGACCCAGTACTTC.

Concerning this clonotype: A read error may be the cause here, since a much bigger clone is one base away. The chain links TRBV29-1 to TRBJ2-1; D unresolved. Trimming removed 7 bases at V and 11 bases at J, with 21 bases between. The CDR3 is 13 amino acids. Germline lookup yields CDR1 SQVTM and CDR2 ANQGSEA. The CDR3 here is CSARVGNLNKQFF. Here the CDR3 DNA reads TGCAGCGCCCGGGTAGGGAACCTTAATAAGCAGTTCTTC.

The V and J genes are TRBV5-1 and TRBJ2-1; 8 bases are shared with TRBD2. Germline V gene sequence: CDR1 SGHRS, CDR2 YFSETQ. Germline trimming cut 4 bases from V and 7 bases from J; bases unmatched to any gene: 16. CDR3 size: 17 residues. CDR3 sequence reads: CASSPAATSVLDNEQFF. The DNA of the CDR3 is TGCGCCAGCAGCCCGGCAGCGACTAGCGTGCTAGATAATGAGCAGTTCTTC.

This clonotype was picked up one time. The chain employs TRBV27 and TRBJ2-2; maybe TRBD1 (6 bases). This CDR3 is built from 15 residues. Germline values: CDR1 MNHEY, CDR2 SMNVEV (reference sequence). V was clipped by 3 bases and J by 6 bases, with 14 bases between them. CDR3 amino acids: CASSFTGMDAGELFF. CDR3 coding DNA: TGTGCCAGCAGTTTCACAGGGATGGACGCCGGGGAGCTGTTTTTT.

This clonotype was detected a few times. The V and J genes are TRBV3-1 and TRBJ2-7, with TRBD1 matching over 8 bases. CDR3 length: 17 residues. Germline CDR1 and CDR2: LGHDT and YNNKEL (reference sequence). V shed 4 bases and J 6 bases; nucleotides not matched to a gene: 17. The CDR3 DNA reads as TGTGCCAGCAGCCCCCAAAGTTCAGGCAGGGGGCCCCTCGAGCAGTACTTC. This gives the protein CASSPQSSGRGPLEQYF.

In this sample, this clonotype turned up many times. This chain joins TRBV12-3 or TRBV12-4 and TRBJ1-2, with D possibly TRBD1 on 6 matching bases. Trimming pared 9 bases from V and 8 bases from J, leaving 25 bases between. The length of the CDR3 is 15 residues. In nucleotides, the CDR3 is TGTGCCAGTTTCATTCGAGGGGGGTTAAGGGGAGGCTACACCTTC. Its translation: CASFIRGGLRGGYTF.

This clonotype was seen a handful of times. J is TRBJ1-2 and V is TRBV5-1, with no clear D. Germline V gene data show CDR1 as SGHRS and CDR2 as YFSETQ. V shed 0 bases and J shed 6 bases, with 18 bases lying between them. The CDR3 has 16 amino acids. CDR3 loop: CASSLAVNVGQDGYTF. The DNA for the CDR3 is TGCGCCAGCAGCTTGGCCGTAAACGTGGGCCAGGATGGCTACACCTTC.

In this sample, this clonotype turned up a few times. V usage is TRBV20-1 and J usage is TRBJ1-2; D is uncertain. This CDR3 has 14 residues. Germline V gene data show CDR1 as DFQATT and CDR2 as SNEGSKA (reference sequence). V lost 0 bases to trimming and J lost 7 bases, with 15 bases between them. Written as DNA, the CDR3 is TGCAGTGCTAGAGATCTGAGCGCGGCAGGTGGCTACACCTTC. Protein product: CSARDLSAAGGYTF.

The table lists this clonotype with a few counts. V usage is TRBV3-1 and J usage is TRBJ2-1; D is perhaps TRBD2 (5 bases). CDR1 and CDR2 (germline): LGHDT, YNNKEL (reference sequence). CDR3 length: 16 residues. Trimming pared 1 base from V and 5 bases from J, leaving 15 bases between. In nucleotides, the CDR3 is TGTGCCAGCAGCCAAGGGATACTAGGATCTAACAATGAGCAGTTCTTC. This gives the protein CASSQGILGSNNEQFF.

This clonotype was picked up many times. The CDR3 DNA is TGCAGTGCTATCACCGGGACTAGCGCGTCCTACGAGCAGTACTTC. Residues: CSAITGTSASYEQYF. The chain employs TRBV20-1 and TRBJ2-7, with 10 bases aligning to TRBD2. Germline V CDR1 and CDR2: DFQATT, SNEGSKA (reference sequence). The trim removed 4 bases at V and 1 base at J, leaving 7 bases unmatched. The CDR3 has 15 amino acids.

With respect to this clonotype: The CDR3 does not close with the conserved phenylalanine or tryptophan, likely indicating a read error. The chain is built from TRBV20-1 and TRBJ1-5; maybe TRBD1 (6 bases). Trimming left V 4 bases short and J 0 bases short, with 13 bases between. The CDR3 is 15 residues long. In germline, CDR1 is DFQATT, CDR2 SNEGSKA (reference sequence). The CDR3 sequence: CSAMPGTISNQPQHL. CDR3 nucleotide sequence: TGCAGTGCTATGCCCGGGACAATTAGCAATCAGCCCCAGCATTTG.

The chain uses TRBV2 and TRBJ1-5, with D hard to call. Trimming cost V 6 bases and J 2 bases, with 17 bases left between them. The germline V gene encodes CDR1 SNHLY and CDR2 FYNNEI. CDR3 size: 16 residues. The CDR3 region has the DNA TGTGCCAGCAGCCAACCCGGTGAGTCTTGCAATCAGCCCCAGCATTTT. This gives the protein CASSQPGESCNQPQHF.

V usage is TRBV2 and J usage is TRBJ2-3, with 8 bases that match TRBD1. V lost 6 bases, J lost 6 bases, and 8 bases stayed unmatched. CDR1 and CDR2 from the germline V gene are SNHLY and FYNNEI. CDR3 length: 14 amino acids. Written as DNA, the CDR3 is TGTGCCAGCAGGCGGCGTCAGGGGGCGGATACGCAGTATTTT. Translating it yields CASRRRQGADTQYF.

This clonotype was seen a few times. The chain recombines TRBV5-8 with TRBJ2-2, with D tentatively TRBD2 (5 bases). Trimming shortened V by 4 bases and J by 3 bases, and 13 bases separated the two germline ends. This CDR3 is 15 amino acids long. CDR1 SGHTS and CDR2 YDEGEE come from the germline V gene. CDR3 in amino acids: CASSLYQRYTGELFF. CDR3 bases: TGTGCCAGCAGCCTATACCAGCGGTACACCGGGGAGCTGTTTTTT.

This clonotype was found a few times. The chain recombines TRBV15 with TRBJ2-1, with 10 bases lining up with TRBD2. The germline CDR1 and CDR2 sequences are LNHNV and YYDKDF (reference sequence). The CDR3 covers 16 residues. V lost 3 bases to trimming and J lost 5 bases; unmatched junction nucleotides: 7. DNA for the CDR3: TGTGCCACCAGCAGCCCTAGCGGGAGCCCCCACAATGAGCAGTTCTTC. Amino acid sequence: CATSSPSGSPHNEQFF.

This clonotype was counted between two and nine times. The rearrangement links TRBV28 to TRBJ2-3; 11 nucleotides line up with TRBD1. The CDR3 is 17 amino acids. Germline CDR1 and CDR2: MDHEN and SYDVKM. With 2 bases clipped from V and 4 bases from J, the junction kept 8 bases outside the gene matches. The CDR3 nucleotides read TGTGCCAGCAGTTTACTTCTGGGACAGGGGGTCCCAGATACGCAGTATTTT. Protein: CASSLLLGQGVPDTQYF.